The rows below give T cell receptor beta chains drawn from one sample of a study of CD8 T cells in ankylosing spondylitis. TCRdb reprocessed the 5' RACE reads with MiXCR, giving one entry per CDR3 protein. The sample carries roughly 230,000 distinct CDR3 sequences, about 20% recorded once. The specimen was blood, either unsorted or a sorted T cell fraction (not recorded which). These TCRs come from a male donor with ankylosing spondylitis or in good health (not recorded which). Each CDR3 is given with its conserved first and last residue. D genes are given only for firm matches. Clone size is shown for a subset of rows, as once, few, many or a class of expanded clone.

d_gene,v_gene,abundance,len,j_gene,CDR3aa,CDR3nt
TRBD1,TRBV24-1,few,15,TRBJ2-1,CATSERTGLVNEQFF,TGTGCCACCAGTGAACGGACAGGGTTGGTCAATGAGCAGTTCTTC
TRBD2,TRBV11-2,.,18,TRBJ2-7,CASSWPRLANKFSYEQYF,TGTGCCAGCAGTTGGCCCCGACTAGCGAATAAATTCTCCTACGAGCAGTACTTC
TRBD2,TRBV6-2/TRBV6-3,few,13,TRBJ2-1,CATASGRAEESFF,TGTGCCACGGCTAGCGGGAGGGCCGAAGAGTCGTTCTTC
.,TRBV5-1,many,15,TRBJ2-7,CASSFEGGSSYEQYF,TGCGCCAGCAGCTTTGAAGGCGGTAGCTCCTACGAGCAGTACTTC
TRBD2,TRBV29-1,many,14,TRBJ2-1,CSVATSGPYNEQFF,TGCAGCGTTGCCACTAGCGGACCCTACAATGAGCAGTTCTTC
TRBD1,TRBV12-3/TRBV12-4,.,13,TRBJ2-7,CASSTGGSYEQYF,TGTGCCAGCAGCACAGGGGGGTCCTACGAGCAGTACTTC
.,TRBV11-2,few,17,TRBJ1-1,CASSFPVDGVENTEAFF,TGTGCCAGCAGCTTTCCGGTTGACGGAGTGGAGAACACTGAAGCTTTCTTT
.,TRBV5-6,many,14,TRBJ2-1,CASSLEGSGVGQFF,TGTGCCAGCAGCTTGGAGGGATCAGGGGTCGGGCAGTTCTTC
.,TRBV14,once,15,TRBJ2-3,CASSQVQGTTDTQYF,TGTGCCAGCAGCCAAGTTCAGGGAACCACAGATACGCAGTATTTT
.,TRBV7-9,.,15,TRBJ1-4,CASSSPGTSGEKLFF,TGTGCCAGCAGCTCCCCCGGGACGTCGGGTGAAAAACTGTTTTTT
TRBD2,TRBV6-1,few,16,TRBJ2-1,CASSPGGGAPYNEQFF,TGTGCCAGCAGTCCGGGAGGAGGGGCGCCGTACAATGAGCAGTTCTTC
.,TRBV4-1,.,15,TRBJ2-4,CASSQDVLAKNIQYF,TGCGCCAGCAGCCAAGACGTCCTAGCCAAAAACATTCAGTACTTC
TRBD2,TRBV20-1,few,14,TRBJ2-7,CSAELAGDSYEQYF,TGCAGTGCAGAACTAGCGGGAGATAGCTACGAGCAGTACTTC
TRBD2,TRBV12-3/TRBV12-4,.,16,TRBJ2-3,CASSPTTGGWSDMQYF,TGTGCCAGCAGCCCAACGACGGGAGGGTGGTCAGATATGCAGTATTTT
.,TRBV29-1,many,13,TRBJ2-1,CSVVARTSNEQFF,TGCAGCGTTGTTGCTAGGACCTCCAATGAGCAGTTCTTC
TRBD1,TRBV6-5,.,14,TRBJ2-7,CASSWDRASYEQYF,TGTGCCAGCAGTTGGGACAGAGCCTCCTACGAGCAGTACTTC
TRBD1,TRBV27,few,15,TRBJ2-2,CAVSSGQKNTGELFF,TGTGCCGTCTCATCGGGACAGAAGAACACCGGGGAGCTGTTTTTT
.,TRBV5-1,many,15,TRBJ2-3,CASSLMDGILDTQYF,TGCGCCAGCAGCTTGATGGATGGGATTCTCGATACGCAGTATTTT
TRBD1,TRBV6-1,few,15,TRBJ2-2,CASSEGNRGDGELFF,TGTGCCAGCAGTGAAGGAAACAGGGGAGACGGGGAGCTGTTTTTT
.,TRBV29-1,many,14,TRBJ2-1,CSAGGESSYNEQFF,TGCAGCGCGGGCGGAGAAAGCTCCTACAATGAGCAGTTCTTC
TRBD1,TRBV7-9,once,15,TRBJ2-5,CASSPRQGPPGRQYF,TGTGCCAGCAGCCCGCGACAGGGACCCCCAGGTCGCCAGTACTTC
.,TRBV13,.,15,TRBJ2-1,CASSSWGEQENEQFF,TGTGCCAGCAGCTCTTGGGGGGAGCAGGAGAATGAGCAGTTCTTC
TRBD2,TRBV4-2,.,17,TRBJ2-7,CASSQQPLAGVPYEQYF,TGTGCCAGCAGCCAGCAACCACTAGCGGGAGTACCCTACGAGCAGTACTTC
TRBD1,TRBV20-1,few,12,TRBJ2-7,CSATGTGYEQYF,TGCAGTGCTACCGGGACAGGGTACGAGCAGTACTTC
.,TRBV20-1,.,15,TRBJ2-5,CSARDYVREVETQYF,TGCAGTGCTAGAGATTACGTCAGGGAAGTTGAGACCCAGTACTTC
.,TRBV6-5,many,16,TRBJ2-6,CASSYQGGSGANVLTF,TGTGCCAGCAGTTACCAGGGGGGGTCTGGGGCCAACGTCCTGACTTTC
.,TRBV5-1,.,13,TRBJ2-7,CASSFEMAYEQYF,TGCGCCAGCAGCTTTGAAATGGCCTACGAGCAGTACTTC
.,TRBV12-3/TRBV12-4,few,14,TRBJ1-5,CASNIRGVNQPQHF,TGTGCCAGCAACATCCGGGGCGTGAATCAGCCCCAGCATTTT
.,TRBV3-1,.,14,TRBJ1-1,CASSQGVPNTEAFF,TGTGCCAGCAGCCAGGGGGTACCGAACACTGAAGCTTTCTTT
.,TRBV4-3,many,15,TRBJ2-1,CASSQHRPSYNEQFF,TGCGCCAGCAGCCAGCACAGGCCCTCCTACAATGAGCAGTTCTTC
.,TRBV6-1,.,16,TRBJ2-7,CASSARWGEGHLRQYF,TGTGCCAGCAGTGCGCGTTGGGGGGAAGGTCATCTGCGGCAGTACTTC
.,TRBV29-1,many,13,TRBJ1-1,CSVRGGFVAEAFF,TGCAGCGTTCGTGGGGGGTTCGTGGCTGAAGCTTTCTTT
TRBD2,TRBV3-1,few,17,TRBJ2-7,CASSQVGRTSGSYEQYF,TGTGCCAGCAGCCAAGTCGGGCGGACTAGCGGGAGTTACGAGCAGTACTTC
.,TRBV9,.,14,TRBJ1-1,CASSVARQGTEAFF,TGTGCCAGCAGCGTAGCTCGGCAGGGCACTGAAGCTTTCTTT
.,TRBV7-9,few,17,TRBJ2-7,CASSTEADTRGIYEQYF,TGTGCCAGCAGTACAGAGGCGGACACCCGGGGGATCTACGAGCAGTACTTC
.,TRBV5-5,.,17,TRBJ1-4,CASSLEGHPEHNEKLFF,TGTGCCAGCAGCTTGGAGGGACACCCAGAACATAATGAAAAACTGTTTTTT
.,TRBV12-3/TRBV12-4,.,11,TRBJ2-5,CASSFLETQYF,TGTGCCAGCAGTTTTTTAGAGACCCAGTACTTC
TRBD2,TRBV20-1,few,14,TRBJ2-3,CSAREGTSAYTQYF,TGCAGTGCTAGAGAGGGGACTAGCGCGTATACGCAGTATTTT
TRBD2,TRBV28,.,17,TRBJ2-5,CASSLLAGAINGETQYF,TGTGCCAGCAGTTTACTAGCGGGAGCAATTAACGGAGAGACCCAGTACTTC